This T cell receptor beta chain comes out of a study of shared clonotypes between healthy human individuals (dated by TCRdb to 2018 to 2021). About the investigation overall: A couple of women and a few men aged 18 to 49 years were included in the cohort. The study deeply sequenced blood TCR repertoires of five healthy adults to estimate repertoire size and the extent of clonotype sharing between individuals. To increase sequencing depth and limit assay-specific biases, TCR repertoire library preparation and sequencing were carried out by different laboratories using diverse techniques. Per donor, leukapheresis produced somewhere between about 0.8 and 9 billion PBMCs. For each donor, CD4 naive and CD4 memory were each run on three plates, CD8 naive on two plates, and CD8 memory on one plate.

Using the deep immunoSEQ assay, multiplex PCR amplified TCR CDR3 regions from genomic DNA. For each cell subset, the extracted genomic DNA was distributed evenly across all wells of several immunoSEQ 96-well plates, and each plate served as one replicate. For sorted subsets, about 0.2 ug genomic DNA, equal to tens of thousands of T cell genomes, was loaded into each replicate PCR. The purified libraries were quantified using a Qubit 3.0 fluorometer, sized with a Bioanalyzer 2100, and then quantified again using the KAPA Library Quantification kit. Each immunoSEQ 96-well plate was sequenced on its own single-read 150-cycle Illumina NextSeq 550 flow cell. The original methods were these. Because the immunoSEQ output held only junctional sequences and lacked quality scores, the filtering could not match the filtering applied to full-length reads. Sequences were annotated with PyIR, a Python wrapper for IgBLAST v1.9, and V/J genes and CDR3 were assigned using IMGT germline references. Any read was removed if the V/J assignment was weak (E-value above 1e-6), the CDR3 was missing, or the read contained stop codons, out-of-frame junctions, or ambiguous translated residues. A V3J clonotype was defined by an identical inferred V gene, J gene, and CDR3 amino acid sequence. Percentage overlap between repertoires was calculated by dividing the number of shared unique clonotypes by the size of the smaller repertoire. Repertoire richness was assessed with RTK rarefaction, the Chao1 estimator, and Recon v2.1 estimates of unobserved clonotypes. Generation probabilities were computed with OLGA for all TCRbeta clonotypes obtained by the gDNA method from several donors. TCRdb mirrors the immuneACCESS table, restricted to in-frame sequences. Some clones are absent from its copies; in checked studies, under half trace to an unresolved V gene, and the reason for the others is unknown. That table is the source of V, J and clone size, and D and trimming were worked out from the DNA. In this sample the table shows about 2 million clones, 90% to 95% of which occur a single time. More than 0.1% of the sample is taken by the ten largest.

In the germline V gene, CDR1 corresponds to KGHSH and CDR2 to LQKENI. The V and J ends are trimmed by 3 bases and 9 bases, leaving 9 bases between them. Inclusive of the bounding cysteine and phenylalanine, the CDR3 is 13 residues long. Left in the record is the CDR3 DNA by itself, 39 bases read in frame from the first base. Donors were healthy HIV-negative adults with no recently reported acute infections or vaccinations. Every donor was a Caucasian adult living in Nashville, Tennessee, USA. CD4+ T cells were enriched through magnetic negative selection, after which naive cells were positively selected on CD45RA and the remaining negative fraction served as the memory subset. After blood collection by leukapheresis, PBMCs were isolated using Ficoll-Histopaque density gradient centrifugation and then cryopreserved in the vapor phase of liquid nitrogen. Analytical flow cytometry was used to check the purity and quantity of each magnetically sorted T cell population. Each sorted fraction had its genomic DNA isolated and then quantified by UV absorbance on a Nanodrop 2000c.

General study outcomes and caveats: Pairwise subsampling indicated that sequencing depth was expected to affect the degree of clonotype sharing among donors. When a few donors were compared, the shared fraction of clonotypes was about 5% for naive CD4, about 4% for naive CD8, about 2.5% for memory CD4, and 0.4% for memory CD8. Incomplete sequencing was indicated by rarefaction of sorted-subset datasets, despite the large sequencing depth. Estimated clonotype richness was generally larger for naive than for memory subsets. Sampling was restricted to blood, and TCR repertoires in tissue are likely to differ from TCR repertoires in blood. The genetic and exposure-history diversity represented was limited by the small number of donors. Compared with non-shared clonotypes, clonotypes shared by all four sorted-subset donors had higher generation probabilities.

For this clone: Its antigen remains unidentified. The input lacks base qualities; no much larger clone sits a single base away.

This receptor was identified in a man between 18 and 35 years old in good health. The chain is assembled from TRBV18 and TRBJ1-6; matching of 5 bases hints at TRBD1 as the D gene. The sample comprised naive CD4+ T cells sorted from blood. The cell subset or site label corresponds to: CD45RA+ positively selected. In nucleotides, the sequence is TGTGCCAGCTCACCCATGGGGGGTTCACCCCTCCACTTT. It is translated as CASSPMGGSPLHF.